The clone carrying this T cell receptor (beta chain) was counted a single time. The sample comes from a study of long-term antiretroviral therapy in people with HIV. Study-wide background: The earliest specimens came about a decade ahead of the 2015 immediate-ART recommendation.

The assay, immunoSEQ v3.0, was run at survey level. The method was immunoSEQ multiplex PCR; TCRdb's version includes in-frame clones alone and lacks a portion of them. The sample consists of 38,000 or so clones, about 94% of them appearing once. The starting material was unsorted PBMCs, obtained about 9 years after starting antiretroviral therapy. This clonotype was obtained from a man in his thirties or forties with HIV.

This CDR3 reads CASRQGQPNTEAFF. In DNA form, the CDR3 reads TGTGCCAGCAGGCAGGGACAGCCGAACACTGAAGCTTTCTTT. The V and J genes are TRBV4-2 and TRBJ1-1, with TRBD1 matching over 7 bases. V lost 6 bases and J lost 1; bases outside the gene matches: 5. Germline CDR1 reads LGHNA; CDR2 reads YNFKEQ. CDR3 length: 14 residues.